The source of this TCR beta chain is a study of identical twins. As concerns this clonotype: Its antigen is undetermined.

Unique molecular identifiers were present on the cDNA, and a universal primer site came from template switching. TCRdb redid the calling of the 5' RACE reads with MiXCR, one entry per CDR3 protein. The profile shows hundreds of thousands of distinct CDR3 sequences, around 20% of them singletons. General study points: Cord blood beta clonotypes that were abundant carried fewer insertions, and memory repertoires showed no such trend. Weaker excess twin sharing was seen among beta out-of-frame sequences.

Trimming cost V 5 bases and J 5 bases, with 10 bases left between them. CDR3 length: 12 amino acids. These data were also filed under a second study, of yellow fever vaccine responses in identical twins.

The sequence was obtained from a woman aged 18-30 years in good health. The specimen was CD4+ T cells sorted from blood. The chain combines TRBV12-3 or TRBV12-4 with TRBJ2-7; D unresolved. CDR3 amino acids: CASSKTANEQYF. In DNA form, the CDR3 reads TGTGCCAGCAGTAAAACAGCAAACGAGCAGTACTTC.